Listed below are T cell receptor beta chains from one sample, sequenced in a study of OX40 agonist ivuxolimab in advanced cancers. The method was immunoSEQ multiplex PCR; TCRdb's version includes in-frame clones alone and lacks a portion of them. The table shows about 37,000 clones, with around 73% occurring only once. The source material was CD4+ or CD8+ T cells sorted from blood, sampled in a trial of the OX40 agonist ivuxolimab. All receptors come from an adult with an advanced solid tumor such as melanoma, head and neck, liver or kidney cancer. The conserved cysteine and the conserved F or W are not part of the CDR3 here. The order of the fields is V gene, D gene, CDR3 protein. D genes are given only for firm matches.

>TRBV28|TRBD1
ASRDRLNTEAF
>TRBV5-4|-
ASSLWGNYEQY
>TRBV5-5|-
ASSLGFGYEQY
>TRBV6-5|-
ASSYSRGLEETQY
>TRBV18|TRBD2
ASSLAGTYNEQF
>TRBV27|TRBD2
ASSLEGGATREQY
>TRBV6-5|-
ASSYSSTVNTEAF
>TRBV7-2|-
ASSLEPPDEQF
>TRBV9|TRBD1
ASKEGAHGYT
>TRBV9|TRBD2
ASSVGGEGAYEQY
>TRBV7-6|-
ASSSGTGYSTDTQY
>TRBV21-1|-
ASSARLAGGPGDTQY
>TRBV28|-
ASSNREYGYT
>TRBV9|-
ASSVALPGSGELF
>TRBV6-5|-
ASTRPLTDTQY
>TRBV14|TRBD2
ASSPWGSGGLQETQY
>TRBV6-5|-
ASSYLSSSLEQF
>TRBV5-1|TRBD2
ASTGTIANTGELF
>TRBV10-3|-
AISDRGPQETQY
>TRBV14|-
ASSHWGRNEQF
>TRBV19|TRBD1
ASTRGQQGFTGELF
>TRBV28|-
ASSGGGAGGTEAF
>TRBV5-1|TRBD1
ASSFSGTGTYEQY
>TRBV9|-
ASSVERWSFNEQF
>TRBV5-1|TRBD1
ASSPGQGVDEQY
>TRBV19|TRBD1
ASSVGQGHMNTEAF
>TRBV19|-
ASSIVGEETQY
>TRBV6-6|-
ASSYSNRAYEQY
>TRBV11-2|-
ASSWSGTHYEQY
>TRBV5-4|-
ASSQEAGTTEAF
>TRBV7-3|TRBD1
ASSLNKGAGTGELF
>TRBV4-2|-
ASSQDGDTYTDTQY
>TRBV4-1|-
ASSSKSPPKGDTGELF
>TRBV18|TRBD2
ASSDTSGIGQF
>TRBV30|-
AWSVLGGTGELF
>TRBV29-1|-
SVVGTTDTQY
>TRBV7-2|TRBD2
ASSFGTSGRQETQY
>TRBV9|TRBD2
ASSLSSGGSYEQY
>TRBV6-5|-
ASSSLASDTQY
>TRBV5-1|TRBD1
ASSTDRAEAF
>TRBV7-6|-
ASSLEAGRVYEQY
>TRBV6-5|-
ASSPIGENTDTQY
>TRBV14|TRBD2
ASSFGLAGGTDTQY
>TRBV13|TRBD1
ASREGQTGNTIY